These 20 T cell receptor beta chains share one sample of origin, sequenced in a study of blood T cell repertoires in COVID-19 (dated by TCRdb to between 2020 and 2021). Library creation used the immunoSEQ multiplex PCR assay. This is the immuneACCESS table as TCRdb keeps it, with only in-frame sequences that have V and J called. A part of the clones is gone; compared with another copy, unresolved V genes explain less than half, and the rest is unexplained. The sample includes 76,000 or so clones, with around 79% observed a single time. 11% of the sample belongs to the ten largest clones. Source material: peripheral blood. These receptors originate from a man aged 45-60 years with acute or convalescent COVID-19.

The V and J genes are TRBV7-3 and TRBJ2-7; TRBD1 is a possible D gene (6 bases). Between the trimmed V and J ends, which lost 5 bases and 7 bases, there was a span of 21 bases. The CDR3 extends over 15 amino acids. Germline-derived CDR1 and CDR2 are SGHTA and FQGTGA. CDR3 in DNA: TGTGCCAGCAGCCTGATGGCAGGGGATTTGGGGGAGCAGTACTTC. Amino acid sequence: CASSLMAGDLGEQYF.

J is TRBJ2-1 and V is TRBV28; 13 positions agree with TRBD2. Germline V gene lookup returns CDR1 MDHEN and CDR2 SYDVKM. CDR3 length: 14 amino acids. V shed 5 bases, J shed 7 bases, and the junction held 2 bases outside the gene matches. The chain's CDR3 is CASSGLAGVNEQFF. The CDR3 DNA reads as TGTGCCAGCAGTGGACTAGCGGGAGTTAATGAGCAGTTCTTC. Filled out from reference TRBV28 and TRBJ2-1, the complete variable domain reads DVKVTQSSRYLVKRTGEKVFLECVQDMDHENMFWYRQDPGLGLRLIYFSYDVKMKEKGDIPEGYSVSREKKERFSLILESASTNQTSMYLCASSGLAGVNEQFFGPGTRLTVL.

DNA for the CDR3: TGTGCCAGCTCACCACCGTCAGGCTATGGCTACACCTTC. Protein product: CASSPPSGYGYTF. The V gene is TRBV18, the J gene TRBJ1-2, with D unresolved. The CDR3 sequence is 13 residues long. The germline gives CDR1 KGHSH, CDR2 LQKENI. The V gene lost 0 bases and the J gene lost 4 bases, with 6 bases spanning the gap.

The chain couples TRBV2 to TRBJ2-7; the D is unclear. The ends were cut back, 4 bases at V and 0 bases at J, with 13 bases in the middle. Germline V gene lookup returns CDR1 SNHLY and CDR2 FYNNEI. This CDR3 is 15 amino acids long. This chain's CDR3 is CASSGGLSLSYEQYF. The CDR3 DNA follows: TGTGCCAGCAGTGGAGGCCTTTCCCTCTCCTACGAGCAGTACTTC.

This chain links TRBV5-1 with TRBJ1-3; D not resolved. Germline CDR1 is SGHRS and CDR2 is YFSETQ. Trimming shortened V by 1 base and J by 0 bases, and 11 bases separated the two germline ends. The CDR3 length is 16 residues. CDR3 in DNA: TGCGCCAGCAGCTTGAGCGCTACCGCCTCTGGAAACACCATATATTTT. This translates into CASSLSATASGNTIYF.

V is TRBV7-2 and J is TRBJ1-1, with 8 bases fitting TRBD1. The CDR3 consists of 16 residues. V lost 4 bases to trimming and J lost 7 bases; unmatched junction nucleotides: 14. CDR1 and CDR2 (germline): SGHTA, FQGNSA. CDR3 nucleotide sequence: TGTGCCAGCAGCTATGTAACAGGGGGATCGCGAGGTGAAGCTTTCTTT. Its protein product is CASSYVTGGSRGEAFF.

The rearrangement joins TRBV5-1 to TRBJ2-1; D remains ambiguous. Germline V CDR1 and CDR2: SGHRS, YFSETQ. The CDR3 loop spans 16 amino acids. Trimming removed 0 bases from V and 0 bases from J, with 10 bases in between. CDR3 protein: CASSLDLASSYNEQFF. DNA for the CDR3: TGCGCCAGCAGCTTGGATCTTGCGAGCTCCTACAATGAGCAGTTCTTC.

J is TRBJ1-6 and V is TRBV10-3, with unresolved D. CDR1 and CDR2 from the germline V gene are ENHRY and SYGVKD. Trimming took off 2 bases at V and 3 bases at J, with 5 bases between the two ends. The CDR3 is made up of 14 amino acids. The DNA of the CDR3 is TGTGCCATCAGTGAGACGGGCTATAATTCACCCCTCCACTTT. Amino acid sequence: CAISETGYNSPLHF.

This chain uses TRBV7-2 with TRBJ1-2; D gene uncertain. Germline loops: CDR1 SGHTA, CDR2 FQGNSA. Trimming took 5 bases from V and 3 from J, leaving 10 bases between them. CDR3 length: 13 residues. CDR3 bases: TGTGCCAGCAGCCTAAAGCTAGACTATGGCTACACCTTC. Translated, it gives CASSLKLDYGYTF.

The rearrangement uses TRBV4-2 and TRBJ1-5; a possible D gene is TRBD1 (6 bases). Trimming took 3 bases from V and 3 from J, leaving 15 bases between them. The CDR3 loop spans 16 amino acids. Germline CDR1 and CDR2: LGHNA and YNFKEQ. The CDR3, as DNA: TGTGCCAGCAGCCAGCGGGCGGGGGCTAACAATCAGCCCCAGCATTTT. This codes for CASSQRAGANNQPQHF.

The J gene is TRBJ1-2, the V gene TRBV7-3; possible D gene TRBD1, 6 bases. CDR1 SGHTA and CDR2 FQGTGA come from the germline V gene. Trimming took off 3 bases at V and 3 bases at J, with 14 bases between the two ends. This CDR3 has 15 residues. The CDR3 reads CASSFTGNGDYGYTF. The CDR3 DNA is TGTGCCAGCAGCTTCACAGGGAACGGAGACTATGGCTACACCTTC.

With regard to this clone: The germline gene is not matched at one end of the junction; a read error may be the cause. The rearrangement uses TRBV7-2 and TRBJ1-4, with no clear D. The CDR3 sequence is 17 residues long. Germline CDR1 SGHTA, CDR2 FQGNSA. Written as DNA, the CDR3 is TGTGTCAGCAGCTTAGACGGAAGAACTACTACTAATGAAAAACTGTTTTTT. It is translated as CVSSLDGRTTTNEKLFF.

With respect to this clone: Its ends do not fully match the called genes, so a read error is possible. The rearrangement uses TRBV5-1 and TRBJ2-2; D possibly corresponds to TRBD2 (6 bases). CDR3 length: 14 amino acids. CDR1 and CDR2 (germline): SGHRS, YFSETQ. The CDR3 nucleotides are TGCGCCAGCTCGTCTGGGGGGAACTCCGGGGAGCTGTTTTTT. Translated, it gives CASSSGGNSGELFF.

This clone occurred once. The J gene is TRBJ1-1, the V gene TRBV21-1; TRBD1, the D gene given by the table, was not confirmed from the DNA. TRBV21-1 is a pseudogene. This CDR3 has 13 amino acids. DNA of the CDR3: TGTGCCAGCAGTAGGGGTGGTGACACTGAAGCTTTCTTT. Translated: CASSRGGDTEAFF.

The chain carries TRBV25-1 and TRBJ1-2; D call uncertain. Germline CDR1 reads MGHDK; CDR2 reads SYGVNS. CDR3 length: 11 amino acids. Trimming shortened V by 5 bases and J by 3 bases, and 4 bases separated the two germline ends. CDR3 in amino acids: CASSTDYGYTF. In nucleotides, the CDR3 is TGTGCCAGCAGTACAGACTATGGCTACACCTTC.

This chain joins TRBV19 and TRBJ2-7; 10 nucleotides line up with TRBD1. The CDR3 contains 14 residues. Germline values: CDR1 LNHDA, CDR2 SQIVND (reference sequence). Trimming removed 6 bases from V and 3 bases from J; junction bases left unmatched: 5. CDR3 protein: CASRRTGGDYEQYF. The DNA for the CDR3 is TGTGCCAGTAGAAGGACAGGGGGGGACTACGAGCAGTACTTC. The variable domain in full, completed from reference TRBV19 and TRBJ2-7, reads DGGITQSPKYLFRKEGQNVTLSCEQNLNHDAMYWYRQDPGQGLRLIYYSQIVNDFQKGDIAEGYSVSREKKESFPLTVTSAQKNPTAFYLCASRRTGGDYEQYFGPGTRLTVT.

This clone showed up just a few times. This chain links TRBV2 with TRBJ1-4; no clear D. Germline V gives CDR1 SNHLY, CDR2 FYNNEI. With 9 bases removed from V and 4 bases from J, the gap between germline ends came to 15 bases. The CDR3 is 14 residues long. The CDR3 DNA is TGTGCCAGTTGTCGGGGAGTAGGTAATGAAAAACTGTTTTTT. Amino acids: CASCRGVGNEKLFF.

This sequence joins TRBV6-2 or TRBV6-3 and TRBJ1-5; D remains ambiguous. The CDR3 totals 14 residues. V was pared by 2 bases and J by 0 bases, with 5 bases between. Germline V gene lookup returns CDR1 MNHEY and CDR2 SVGEGT. This CDR3 is CASSYLSSNQPQHF. The CDR3 DNA reads as TGTGCCAGCAGTTACCTAAGTAGCAATCAGCCCCAGCATTTT.

The V call is TRBV5-1, the J call TRBJ2-2; D uncertain. Trimming took off 4 bases at V and 3 bases at J, with 22 bases between the two ends. Per the germline V gene, CDR1 is SGHRS and CDR2 is YFSETQ. This CDR3 is built from 18 residues. The CDR3 protein is CASSMDLKREVDTGELFF. Here the CDR3 DNA reads TGCGCCAGCAGCATGGACCTCAAAAGAGAGGTAGACACCGGGGAGCTGTTTTTT.

This clone has just a few counts. J is TRBJ1-1 and V is TRBV5-6; no definite D call. CDR1 is SGHDT, CDR2 YYEEEE, per germline. Trimming took off 1 base at V and 4 bases at J, with 8 bases between the two ends. The CDR3 is 13 amino acids. CDR3 sequence reads: CASSLRVATEAFF. CDR3 sequence (DNA): TGTGCCAGCAGCTTGCGGGTTGCCACTGAAGCTTTCTTT.